These 10 T cell receptor beta chains share one sample of origin, sequenced in a study of blood T cell repertoires in COVID-19. Sequencing used immunoSEQ multiplex PCR; TCRdb keeps in-frame clones, though not all of them. The sample includes a few hundred thousand clones, approximately 90% seen only once; the top ten take approximately 9%. The sample consisted of PBMCs or T cells enriched from blood (not recorded which). The receptors shown here come from a man aged 35 to 55 who had recovered from COVID-19.

CDR3 loop: CASSSGRGYGYTF. DNA for the CDR3: TGTGCCAGCAGCTCGGGTAGGGGCTATGGCTACACCTTC. The chain recombines TRBV11-2 with TRBJ1-2, with D possibly TRBD1 on 5 matching bases. There are 13 residues in the CDR3. CDR1 and CDR2 (germline): SGHAT, FQNNGV. V was trimmed by 4 bases and J by 4 bases, leaving 10 bases between them.

This sequence joins TRBV4-1 and TRBJ2-1; 10 positions agree with TRBD2. Germline-derived CDR1 and CDR2 are MGHRA and YSYEKL. V trimming: 4 bases; J trimming: 6 bases; junction bases outside the gene matches: 9. The CDR3 has 16 amino acids. CDR3 region: CASSRGPASGGNEQFF. The CDR3, as DNA: TGCGCCAGCAGCCGCGGCCCGGCTAGCGGGGGCAATGAGCAGTTCTTC.

This chain connects TRBV19 to TRBJ1-5; 7 nucleotides line up with TRBD1. After removal of 2 bases from V and 7 bases from J, the junction contained 8 bases not matched to a gene. Looked up from germline, CDR1 is LNHDA and CDR2 is SQIVND (reference sequence). CDR3 size: 15 residues. CDR3 sequence: CASSIPSTGLQPQHF. CDR3 bases: TGTGCCAGTAGTATACCTTCGACAGGGCTACAGCCCCAGCATTTT.

This clone was observed a few times. DNA for the CDR3: TGTGCCAGCTCACGATTGGACAGGATCACTGAAGCTTTCTTT. Translating it yields CASSRLDRITEAFF. The V call is TRBV18, the J call TRBJ1-1; TRBD1 matches at 7 bases. The CDR3 totals 14 residues. The J segment lost 4 bases and the V segment lost 4 bases, leaving 6 bases of the junction unmatched. Germline CDR1 reads KGHSH; CDR2 reads LQKENI.

The chain is built from TRBV12-5 and TRBJ1-2; D unclear. V lost 6 bases and J 4 bases, leaving 6 bases between the germline ends. This CDR3 contains 11 residues. Germline loops: CDR1 LGHNT, CDR2 FRNRAP. The chain's CDR3 is CASGELYGYTF. CDR3 nucleotide sequence: TGTGCTAGTGGGGAGCTCTATGGCTACACCTTC. The variable domain in full, with the rest retrieved from reference TRBV12-5 and TRBJ1-2, is DARVTQTPRHKVTEMGQEVTMRCQPILGHNTVFWYRQTMMQGLELLAYFRNRAPLDDSGMPKDRFSAEMPDATLATLKIQPSEPRDSAVYFCASGELYGYTFGSGTRLTVV.

The chain joins TRBV19 to TRBJ1-1, with TRBD1 as a possible D gene (6 bases). Germline lookup yields CDR1 LNHDA and CDR2 SQIVND (reference sequence). CDR3 length: 12 amino acids. Trimming shortened V by 9 bases and J by 0 bases, and 8 bases separated the two germline ends. The CDR3 sequence is CARRTVNTEAFF. DNA of the CDR3: TGTGCCAGGAGGACAGTGAACACTGAAGCTTTCTTT.

The CDR3 DNA is TGTGCCAGCTCACCCCAGGGGGGCAATCAGCCCCAGCATTTT. Amino acid sequence: CASSPQGGNQPQHF. J is TRBJ1-5 and V is TRBV18, with 7 bases lining up with TRBD1. V lost 3 bases, J lost 2 bases, and 1 base stayed unmatched. Germline values: CDR1 KGHSH, CDR2 LQKENI. This CDR3 contains 14 residues.

This clone appeared once. V is TRBV29-1 and J is TRBJ1-2, with D tentatively TRBD1 (6 bases). This CDR3 has 15 residues. V was clipped by 5 bases and J by 8 bases, with 24 bases between them. Germline V gene sequence: CDR1 SQVTM, CDR2 ANQGSEA. The CDR3 is CSVSRDKGLVWGYTF. In DNA, the CDR3 is TGCAGCGTTAGCCGGGACAAGGGGCTTGTCTGGGGCTACACCTTC.

The chain uses TRBV19 and TRBJ2-7; 9 positions match TRBD2. The CDR3 length is 15 residues. The junction had 8 bases not matched to a gene; V was cut back by 3 bases and J by 5 bases. In germline, CDR1 is LNHDA, CDR2 SQIVND (reference sequence). The CDR3 DNA reads as TGTGCCAGTAGTATGATAACTAGCGGGCCCGACGAGCAGTACTTC. Its protein is CASSMITSGPDEQYF.

The chain joins TRBV19 to TRBJ2-3; D is undetermined. Germline V CDR1 and CDR2: LNHDA, SQIVND (reference sequence). Trimming took 10 bases from V and 6 from J, leaving 20 bases between them. The CDR3 extends over 14 amino acids. The CDR3 DNA reads as TGTGCCACTACGCCCCTAGATTCAGTTGATACGCAGTATTTT. Its protein is CATTPLDSVDTQYF. Based on the CDR3 plus reference TRBV19 and TRBJ2-3, the full variable domain is DGGITQSPKYLFRKEGQNVTLSCEQNLNHDAMYWYRQDPGQGLRLIYYSQIVNDFQKGDIAEGYSVSREKKESFPLTVTSAQKNPTAFYLCATTPLDSVDTQYFGPGTRLTVL.